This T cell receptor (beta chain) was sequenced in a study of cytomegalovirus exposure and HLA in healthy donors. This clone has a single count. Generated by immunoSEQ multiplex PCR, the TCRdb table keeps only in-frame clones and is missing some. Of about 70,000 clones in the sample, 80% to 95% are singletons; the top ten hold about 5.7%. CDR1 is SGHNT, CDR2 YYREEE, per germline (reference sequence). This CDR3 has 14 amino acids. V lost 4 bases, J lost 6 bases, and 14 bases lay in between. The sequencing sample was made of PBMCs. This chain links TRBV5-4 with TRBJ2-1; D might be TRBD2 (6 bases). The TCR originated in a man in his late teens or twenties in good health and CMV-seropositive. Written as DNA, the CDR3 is TGTGCCAGCAGCCCAAGTAACGGGGGCAATGAGCAGTTCTTC. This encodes CASSPSNGGNEQFF.